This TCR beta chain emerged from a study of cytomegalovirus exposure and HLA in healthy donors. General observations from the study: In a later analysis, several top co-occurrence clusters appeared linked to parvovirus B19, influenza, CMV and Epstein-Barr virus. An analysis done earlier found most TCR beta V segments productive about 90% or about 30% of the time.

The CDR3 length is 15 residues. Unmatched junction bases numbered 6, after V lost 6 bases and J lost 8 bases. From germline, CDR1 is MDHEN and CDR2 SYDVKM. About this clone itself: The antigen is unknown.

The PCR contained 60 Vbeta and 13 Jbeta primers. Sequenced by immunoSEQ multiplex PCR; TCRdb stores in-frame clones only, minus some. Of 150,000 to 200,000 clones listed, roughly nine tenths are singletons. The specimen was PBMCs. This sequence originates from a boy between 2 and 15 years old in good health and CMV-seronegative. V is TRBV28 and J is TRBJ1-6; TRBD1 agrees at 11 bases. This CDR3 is CASRPGQGVYSPLHF. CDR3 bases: TGTGCCAGCAGGCCGGGACAGGGGGTTTATTCACCCCTCCACTTT.